A selection of T cell receptor beta chains follows, all from one sample in a study of graft-versus-host responses after intestinal transplantation. Produced via immunoSEQ multiplex PCR; TCRdb's table is partial and in-frame only. The sample has some 41,000 clones; roughly nine tenths are singletons. Here the sequenced sample was PBMCs, taken almost 270 days after transplant. Source of these receptors: a human patient who received an intestinal transplant, so some T cells may come from the graft donor. Each CDR3 is given with its conserved first and last residue. The order of the fields is V gene, D gene, clone size, J gene, CDR3 DNA, CDR3 protein. A D gene is named only where the DNA matches it firmly. Size values are once, few and many counts, or a class for expanded clones, and some rows have none.

V: TRBV19
D: TRBD1
size: NA
J: TRBJ1-5
DNA: TGTGCCAGTAGTGAACAGGGGGAGGGGCCCCAGCATTTT
CDR3: CASSEQGEGPQHF

V: TRBV5-1
D: TRBD2
size: NA
J: TRBJ2-5
DNA: TGCGCCAGCAGCTTGGTTGGATCCGGGACTAGCGGGGGGTCACAAGAGACCCAGTACTTC
CDR3: CASSLVGSGTSGGSQETQYF

V: TRBV4-1
D: TRBD1
size: once
J: TRBJ2-7
DNA: TGCGCCAGCAGCCAAGATTGGGGCTCAGGGGGCTACGAGCAGTACTTC
CDR3: CASSQDWGSGGYEQYF

V: TRBV27
D: NA
size: NA
J: TRBJ1-2
DNA: TGTGCCAGCAGTAACCTTCCGGGACAATCTAACTATGGCTACACCTTC
CDR3: CASSNLPGQSNYGYTF

V: TRBV19
D: NA
size: NA
J: TRBJ1-5
DNA: TGTGCCAGTAGTATAGGTGAGACAGTAAATCAGCCCCAGCATTTT
CDR3: CASSIGETVNQPQHF

V: TRBV6-1
D: NA
size: NA
J: TRBJ1-1
DNA: TGTGCCAGCAGTGAAGAAGGGGTTGCAATGAACACTGAAGCTTTCTTT
CDR3: CASSEEGVAMNTEAFF

V: TRBV27
D: NA
size: once
J: TRBJ2-1
DNA: TGTGCCAGCAGTATCCGCAGGAACTCCTACAATGAGCAGTTCTTC
CDR3: CASSIRRNSYNEQFF

V: TRBV27
D: TRBD1
size: NA
J: TRBJ1-2
DNA: TGTGCCAGCAGAGGGACAGGGGAGGGGTATGGCTACACCTTC
CDR3: CASRGTGEGYGYTF

V: TRBV5-1
D: TRBD2
size: NA
J: TRBJ2-7
DNA: TGCGCCAGCAGCTCGACTAGCGGGGGTTACGAGCAGTACTTC
CDR3: CASSSTSGGYEQYF

V: TRBV5-6
D: NA
size: NA
J: TRBJ2-2
DNA: TGTGCCAGCAGCTTTAAGATTATGGCCACCGGGGAGCTGTTTTTT
CDR3: CASSFKIMATGELFF

V: TRBV13
D: TRBD1
size: few
J: TRBJ2-7
DNA: TGTGCCAGCAGCTCCTACGGGACAGGATACTCCTACGAGCAGTACTTC
CDR3: CASSSYGTGYSYEQYF

V: TRBV15
D: NA
size: NA
J: TRBJ2-3
DNA: TGTGCCACCAGCGGAACTTACACAGATACGCAGTATTTT
CDR3: CATSGTYTDTQYF

V: TRBV6-6
D: NA
size: NA
J: TRBJ1-4
DNA: TGTGCCAGCAGTTACGACGCAGGGTCCCGAGAAAAACTGTTTTTT
CDR3: CASSYDAGSREKLFF

V: TRBV4-1
D: NA
size: NA
J: TRBJ1-5
DNA: TGCGCCAGCGGCCTCGGGGGGGCGGGCAATCAGCCCCAGCATTTT
CDR3: CASGLGGAGNQPQHF

V: TRBV11-2
D: TRBD1
size: NA
J: TRBJ2-5
DNA: TGTGCCAGCAGCCAGACAGGGATCCAAGAGACCCAGTACTTC
CDR3: CASSQTGIQETQYF

V: TRBV5-1
D: TRBD2
size: NA
J: TRBJ2-3
DNA: TGCGCCAGCACCGTAGCGGGGACCGGGACAGATACGCAGTATTTT
CDR3: CASTVAGTGTDTQYF

V: TRBV11-2
D: TRBD1
size: NA
J: TRBJ1-2
DNA: TGTGCCAGCAGCCCCGGGACAGGGGGCATATCTGGCTACACCTTC
CDR3: CASSPGTGGISGYTF

V: TRBV19
D: NA
size: NA
J: TRBJ2-3
DNA: TGTGCCAGTAGGGTGGCAGGTGCAGATACGCAGTATTTT
CDR3: CASRVAGADTQYF

V: TRBV5-1
D: NA
size: once
J: TRBJ1-1
DNA: TGCGCCAGCAGCTCGGGACGGATGAACACTGAAGCTTTCTTT
CDR3: CASSSGRMNTEAFF

V: TRBV9
D: TRBD2
size: NA
J: TRBJ2-3
DNA: TGTGCCAGCAGCGTTAGCGGGGGCACAGATACGCAGTATTTT
CDR3: CASSVSGGTDTQYF

V: TRBV30
D: NA
size: NA
J: TRBJ1-5
DNA: TGTGCCTGGAGTCAGAAGGGGAATCAGCCCCAGCATTTT
CDR3: CAWSQKGNQPQHF

V: TRBV5-6
D: NA
size: NA
J: TRBJ1-1
DNA: TGTGCCAGCAGCTTGGCGATCCGGGACACTGAAGCTTTCTTT
CDR3: CASSLAIRDTEAFF

V: TRBV4-1
D: TRBD1
size: NA
J: TRBJ1-2
DNA: TGCGCCAGCAGCCAAGAAAGGGGGCTGGGCTACACCTTC
CDR3: CASSQERGLGYTF

V: TRBV7-9
D: NA
size: NA
J: TRBJ2-7
DNA: TGTGCCAGCAGCTTGTTTTTAGGGGGTTCCCCTTACGAGCAGTACTTC
CDR3: CASSLFLGGSPYEQYF

V: TRBV2
D: TRBD1
size: NA
J: TRBJ1-2
DNA: TGTGCCAGCACCGACAGGGTGTCGTTCGTCCCCTATGGCTACACCTTC
CDR3: CASTDRVSFVPYGYTF

V: TRBV6-5
D: NA
size: NA
J: TRBJ2-3
DNA: TGTGCCAGCGCCTTAACCGGGGCTGGCACAGATACGCAGTATTTT
CDR3: CASALTGAGTDTQYF

V: TRBV12-5
D: NA
size: NA
J: TRBJ1-2
DNA: TGTGCTAGTGGTTTGGGTGTGTTCCTAGGGGGCTACACCTTC
CDR3: CASGLGVFLGGYTF

V: TRBV11-2
D: NA
size: NA
J: TRBJ2-7
DNA: TGTGCCAGCAGCTTAGCGGCAGGCAGCTCCTACGAGCAGTACTTC
CDR3: CASSLAAGSSYEQYF

V: TRBV4-1
D: TRBD1
size: NA
J: TRBJ1-6
DNA: TGCGCCAGCAGTCTACCGACAGGGATAAGGAATTCACCCCTCCACTTT
CDR3: CASSLPTGIRNSPLHF

V: TRBV7-9
D: NA
size: NA
J: TRBJ2-7
DNA: TGTGCCAGCAGCTCCTCCACAGGGCTACTCTCCTACGAGCAGTACTTC
CDR3: CASSSSTGLLSYEQYF

V: TRBV19
D: TRBD1
size: NA
J: TRBJ1-1
DNA: TGTGCCAGTAGTATAGTGCCCGGACAGGGAGGGGACACTGAAGCTTTCTTT
CDR3: CASSIVPGQGGDTEAFF

V: TRBV4-1
D: NA
size: NA
J: TRBJ2-7
DNA: TGCGCCAGCAGCCAAGGCCCAGGGTCCTACGAGCAGTACTTC
CDR3: CASSQGPGSYEQYF

V: TRBV7-8
D: TRBD2
size: NA
J: TRBJ2-7
DNA: TGTGCCAGCAGCAAAGGGACTAGCGCGTGGTACGAGCAGTACTTC
CDR3: CASSKGTSAWYEQYF

V: TRBV29-1
D: TRBD2
size: NA
J: TRBJ2-5
DNA: TGCAGCGTTGAAGACCGGGGGGGCACCCAAGAGACCCAGTACTTC
CDR3: CSVEDRGGTQETQYF

V: TRBV23-1
D: NA
size: NA
J: TRBJ1-6
DNA: TGTACAGACCTTAATTCACCCCTCCACTTT
CDR3: CTDLNSPLHF

V: TRBV9
D: NA
size: NA
J: TRBJ1-1
DNA: TGTGCCAGCAGCGCCTCCGGTAGGGTGACTGAAGCTTTCTTT
CDR3: CASSASGRVTEAFF

V: TRBV2
D: TRBD2
size: NA
J: TRBJ2-5
DNA: TGTGCCAGCAGTGAAGCCCAGCGGGGGGTAGAGACCCAGTACTTC
CDR3: CASSEAQRGVETQYF

V: TRBV14
D: TRBD1
size: NA
J: TRBJ1-4
DNA: TGTGCCAGCAGCCAAGTGACAGGGGGCGCAGGGAAACTGTTTTTT
CDR3: CASSQVTGGAGKLFF

V: TRBV9
D: NA
size: NA
J: TRBJ1-4
DNA: TGTGCCAGCAGCGCCTATCAAGGGGAAAAACTGTTTTTT
CDR3: CASSAYQGEKLFF

V: TRBV6-1
D: TRBD1
size: NA
J: TRBJ2-7
DNA: TGTGCCAGCAGTGAAGGGGACAGGAGATTCTACGAGCAGTACTTC
CDR3: CASSEGDRRFYEQYF

V: TRBV6-6
D: TRBD1
size: NA
J: TRBJ2-7
DNA: TGTGCCAGCAAACCGGGACAGGGGCACCACGAGCAGTACTTC
CDR3: CASKPGQGHHEQYF

V: TRBV10-1
D: NA
size: once
J: TRBJ2-1
DNA: TGCGCCAGCAGTGAACAGGGTGAGCAGTTCTTC
CDR3: CASSEQGEQFF

V: TRBV27
D: NA
size: NA
J: TRBJ2-3
DNA: TGTGCCAGCAGCCTGGGGCTACCATACACAGATACGCAGTATTTT
CDR3: CASSLGLPYTDTQYF

V: TRBV6-6
D: NA
size: few
J: TRBJ1-4
DNA: TGTGCCAGCAGTCCACGACAGGCGCGGAATGAAAAACTGTTTTTT
CDR3: CASSPRQARNEKLFF

V: TRBV5-8
D: TRBD1
size: NA
J: TRBJ2-5
DNA: TGTGCCAGCAGCTTGCAGGGGGCAGAGACCCAGTACTTC
CDR3: CASSLQGAETQYF

V: TRBV11-2
D: NA
size: NA
J: TRBJ2-5
DNA: TGTGCCAGCAGCTTCCCCCGGGACACGGGTGCCGAGACCCAGTACTTC
CDR3: CASSFPRDTGAETQYF

V: TRBV4-1
D: TRBD2
size: NA
J: TRBJ2-7
DNA: TGCGCCAGCAGTGTATGGGCGGGGGGTTACGAGCAGTACTTC
CDR3: CASSVWAGGYEQYF